One sample yielded the 31 T cell receptor beta chains listed below, sequenced in a study of blood T cell repertoires in COVID-19. The protocol was immunoSEQ multiplex PCR, while the TCRdb copy is restricted to in-frame clones and leaves out a portion. This sample carries approximately 250,000 clones, around 84% of them seen once, and the ten largest clones take around 4.2%. The sequenced sample was peripheral blood. The receptor set was obtained from a man aged 55 to 70 with acute or convalescent COVID-19.

V and J are TRBV15 and TRBJ2-5; 7 nucleotides match TRBD2. The CDR3 is made up of 15 amino acids. The V and J ends lost 0 bases and 4 bases, in that order; junction bases with no gene match: 5. The germline V gene has CDR1 LNHNV and CDR2 YYDKDF (reference sequence). The CDR3 reads CATSRDLTSPETQYF. CDR3 coding DNA: TGTGCCACCAGCAGAGATCTGACTAGCCCAGAGACCCAGTACTTC.

The table lists this clone with a few counts. J is TRBJ1-5 and V is TRBV6-1, with D unresolved. Germline V gene lookup returns CDR1 MNHNS and CDR2 SASEGT. The V gene lost 1 base and the J gene lost 4 bases, with 11 bases spanning the gap. CDR3 length: 15 residues. Written as DNA, the CDR3 is TGTGCCAGCAGTGAAGTAATGACGGGGAATCAGCCCCAGCATTTT. Translated, it gives CASSEVMTGNQPQHF.

The genes are TRBV6-2 or TRBV6-3 and TRBJ1-1, with a possible D match to TRBD1 (5 bases). Germline CDR1 reads MNHEY; CDR2 reads SVGEGT. The CDR3 has 14 residues. Trimming pared 4 bases from V and 2 bases from J, leaving 11 bases between. The CDR3 nucleotides read TGTGCCAGCAGTTCGACAGAGCTAAACACTGAAGCTTTCTTT. This translates into CASSSTELNTEAFF.

The chain recombines TRBV11-3 with TRBJ1-4, with D hard to call. V dropped 3 bases and J dropped 5 bases, with 16 bases sitting between them. Looked up from germline, CDR1 is SGHNT and CDR2 is YENEEA. The CDR3 spans 16 residues. In nucleotides, the CDR3 is TGTGCCAGCAGCTTCTACGCCCGACAAGACAATGAAAAACTGTTTTTT. Translated: CASSFYARQDNEKLFF.

This clone came up a few times. This chain uses TRBV27 with TRBJ1-1; D is uncertain. The CDR3 runs to 12 residues. Per the germline V gene, CDR1 is MNHEY and CDR2 is SMNVEV (reference sequence). The V and J ends lost 6 bases and 6 bases respectively, with 11 bases between them. CDR3 amino acids: CASSRGKSEAFF. The CDR3 nucleotides are TGTGCCAGCAGCCGAGGGAAATCTGAAGCTTTCTTT.

The rearrangement joins TRBV18 to TRBJ2-1, with TRBD2 identical over 7 bases. The trim removed 3 bases at V and 4 bases at J, leaving 12 bases unmatched. Germline V gene data show CDR1 as KGHSH and CDR2 as LQKENI. This CDR3 comprises 17 residues. The CDR3 is CASSPIELLATYNEQFF. CDR3 in DNA: TGTGCCAGCTCACCCATCGAGTTACTAGCGACATACAATGAGCAGTTCTTC.

The chain joins TRBV12-3 or TRBV12-4 to TRBJ1-1, with D perhaps TRBD1 (6 bases). The germline V and J ends were trimmed by 6 bases and 3 bases, with 11 bases remaining between them. The CDR3 is 13 residues long. The CDR3 coding sequence is TGTGCCAGCAGATACCAGGGGCACACTGAAGCTTTCTTT. Its protein product is CASRYQGHTEAFF.

The chain joins TRBV28 to TRBJ1-5; possible D gene TRBD1, 6 bases. With 6 bases removed from V and 0 bases from J, the gap between germline ends came to 18 bases. Germline lookup yields CDR1 MDHEN and CDR2 SYDVKM. The CDR3 has 17 residues. The CDR3: CASRLSTTGLSNQPQHF. The CDR3 bases are TGTGCCAGCAGGCTTAGCACCACAGGGCTTAGCAATCAGCCCCAGCATTTT.

The chain carries TRBV20-1 and TRBJ2-7; D is possibly TRBD2 (6 bases). Germline V lookup: CDR1 DFQATT, CDR2 SNEGSKA (reference sequence). This CDR3 comprises 15 residues. V was shortened by 3 bases and J by 2 bases, with 17 bases between the two germline ends. CDR3 sequence: CSASPVRGSPYEQYF. The CDR3 coding sequence is TGCAGTGCTAGTCCCGTTCGGGGGTCCCCCTACGAGCAGTACTTC.

The V call is TRBV4-3, the J call TRBJ2-1, with D tentatively TRBD2 (6 bases). CDR1 LGHNA and CDR2 YSLEER come from the germline V gene. Between the trimmed V and J ends, which lost 1 base and 1 base, there was a span of 8 bases. The CDR3 loop spans 15 amino acids. The CDR3: CASSQAGGSYNEQFF. The CDR3 bases are TGCGCCAGCAGCCAAGCTGGGGGGTCCTACAATGAGCAGTTCTTC.

A word on this clone: The same CDR3 also results from other DNA sequences found in this sample. This chain connects TRBV5-1 to TRBJ2-1; D ambiguous. Trimming left V 0 bases short and J 3 bases short, with 4 bases between. The germline gives CDR1 SGHRS, CDR2 YFSETQ. CDR3 length: 13 amino acids. The DNA of the CDR3 is TGCGCCAGCAGCTTGGACAGCTACAATGAGCAGTTCTTC. Its translation: CASSLDSYNEQFF.

This clone has ten or more counts. V gene TRBV2 combines with J gene TRBJ2-5; 8 bases align to TRBD1. The germline V gene encodes CDR1 SNHLY and CDR2 FYNNEI. The length of the CDR3 is 14 residues. J was trimmed by 2 bases and V by 7 bases; bases with no gene match: 6. The CDR3 spells CASKPRQGQETQYF. As DNA, the CDR3 is TGTGCCAGCAAACCCCGACAGGGGCAAGAGACCCAGTACTTC.

The V gene is TRBV7-8, the J gene TRBJ1-1, with 9 bases aligning to TRBD1. The CDR3 covers 17 residues. From germline, CDR1 is SGHVS and CDR2 FQNEAQ. J gave up 0 bases and V 4 bases, and 9 bases lay outside the gene matches. CDR3 bases: TGTGCCAGCAGCTCAAGGACAGGGGAGGTTGTGAACACTGAAGCTTTCTTT. Protein product: CASSSRTGEVVNTEAFF.

The chain couples TRBV11-2 to TRBJ1-2; 8 bases map to TRBD1. The CDR3 covers 13 residues. V lost 5 bases, J lost 4 bases, and 3 bases stayed unmatched. CDR1 SGHAT and CDR2 FQNNGV come from the germline V gene. The CDR3 region has the DNA TGTGCCAGCAGCGTAACAGGGGGCTATGGCTACACCTTC. This gives the protein CASSVTGGYGYTF.

The chain has TRBV5-1 and TRBJ2-3; 8 bases align to TRBD1. The J segment lost 2 bases and the V segment lost 7 bases, leaving 12 bases of the junction unmatched. Germline V lookup: CDR1 SGHRS, CDR2 YFSETQ. This CDR3 has 16 amino acids. The CDR3 sequence is CASGRTGTPSTDTQYF. CDR3 nucleotides: TGCGCCAGCGGTCGGACAGGGACCCCTTCCACAGATACGCAGTATTTT.

The chain carries TRBV19 and TRBJ1-5; D possibly corresponds to TRBD1 (6 bases). V dropped 9 bases and J dropped 3 bases, with 18 bases sitting between them. The CDR3 extends over 15 amino acids. Germline CDR1 and CDR2: LNHDA and SQIVND (reference sequence). The DNA of the CDR3 is TGTGCCAGCCTGCCCCGTCGGGGGGCCAATCAGCCCCAGCATTTT. This codes for CASLPRRGANQPQHF.

The chain joins TRBV5-1 to TRBJ1-2; 9 nucleotides line up with TRBD1. The CDR3 totals 14 residues. The germline gives CDR1 SGHRS, CDR2 YFSETQ. Trimming removed 2 bases from V and 7 bases from J; junction bases left unmatched: 6. The CDR3 here is CASSFGDRVSGYTF. Written as DNA, the CDR3 is TGCGCCAGCAGCTTTGGGGACAGGGTGTCTGGCTACACCTTC.

V is TRBV29-1 and J is TRBJ2-5; D is uncertain. The germline V and J ends were trimmed by 5 bases and 0 bases, with 13 bases remaining between them. Germline CDR1 reads SQVTM; CDR2 reads ANQGSEA. The length of the CDR3 is 14 residues. This chain's CDR3 is CSVFGGGYQETQYF. The CDR3 nucleotides are TGCAGCGTTTTCGGCGGCGGCTACCAAGAGACCCAGTACTTC. Variable domain in full (rest from reference TRBV29-1 and TRBJ2-5): SAVISQKPSRDICQRGTSLTIQCQVDSQVTMMFWYRQQPGQSLTLIATANQGSEATYESGFVIDKFPISRPNLTFSTLTVSNMSPEDSSIYLCSVFGGGYQETQYFGPGTRLLVL.

The chain combines TRBV6-5 with TRBJ2-1; D call uncertain. The CDR3 contains 15 residues. CDR1 is MNHEY, CDR2 SVGAGI, per germline. Trimming removed 2 bases at V and 6 bases at J, with 14 bases between. CDR3 coding DNA: TGTGCCAGCAGTTACCGAGCAGGAACTCCCAATGAGCAGTTCTTC. It is translated as CASSYRAGTPNEQFF.

This rearrangement joins TRBV7-8 to TRBJ2-7, with D possibly TRBD2 on 6 matching bases. The CDR3 is 17 residues long. The germline gives CDR1 SGHVS, CDR2 FQNEAQ. The V gene lost 6 bases and the J gene lost 5 bases, with 26 bases spanning the gap. The CDR3 nucleotides read TGTGCCAGCAGTTTCCTTGCCCTCGGGAGTATAATTAACGAGCAGTACTTC. It yields the protein CASSFLALGSIINEQYF.

The rearrangement uses TRBV18 and TRBJ2-1; 9 bases map to TRBD2. The CDR3 is made up of 17 amino acids. The J segment lost 7 bases and the V segment lost 2 bases, leaving 12 bases of the junction unmatched. Per the germline V gene, CDR1 is KGHSH and CDR2 is LQKENI. The CDR3 protein is CASSPVTAGGRGNEQFF. The CDR3 DNA follows: TGTGCCAGCTCACCAGTCACAGCGGGAGGCCGGGGAAATGAGCAGTTCTTC.

The chain is built from TRBV28 and TRBJ2-1; TRBD2 aligns across 14 bases. V lost 7 bases and J lost 7; bases outside the gene matches: 15. The CDR3 sequence is 18 residues long. Germline CDR1 reads MDHEN; CDR2 reads SYDVKM. The CDR3 spells CASKEGSGGLAGVNEQFF. DNA for the CDR3: TGTGCCAGCAAGGAGGGCTCTGGGGGACTAGCGGGAGTAAATGAGCAGTTCTTC.

The rearrangement links TRBV2 to TRBJ2-7, with 7 positions matching TRBD1. The CDR3 runs 14 residues. Looked up from germline, CDR1 is SNHLY and CDR2 is FYNNEI. V shed 5 bases, J shed 7 bases, and the junction held 11 bases outside the gene matches. CDR3 loop: CASSPLDRQPEQYF. For the CDR3, the DNA is TGTGCCAGCAGTCCATTGGACAGGCAGCCTGAGCAGTACTTC.

The gene calls are TRBV4-2 and TRBJ2-5, with a weak D call TRBD1 (5 bases). The CDR3 sequence is 16 residues long. With 0 bases removed from V and 1 base from J, the gap between germline ends came to 12 bases. From germline, CDR1 is LGHNA and CDR2 YNFKEQ. The CDR3 here is CASSQDLWGRQETQYF. Written as DNA, the CDR3 is TGTGCCAGCAGCCAAGATCTATGGGGCCGCCAAGAGACCCAGTACTTC.

V and J are TRBV19 and TRBJ2-7; 9 bases are a match to TRBD2. Looked up from germline, CDR1 is LNHDA and CDR2 is SQIVND (reference sequence). V was pared by 3 bases and J by 1 base, with 4 bases of the junction left unmatched. The CDR3 covers 15 residues. This CDR3 reads CASSIPSGASYEQYF. The CDR3 coding sequence is TGTGCCAGTAGTATCCCTAGCGGGGCTTCCTACGAGCAGTACTTC.

This chain links TRBV6-5 with TRBJ1-1; 7 nucleotides agree with TRBD1. The germline V gene has CDR1 MNHEY and CDR2 SVGAGI. After removal of 7 bases from V and 2 bases from J, the junction contained 4 bases not matched to a gene. The CDR3 has 13 residues. CDR3 residues: CASTRQGNTEAFF. The CDR3 DNA sequence: TGTGCCAGCACTAGACAGGGAAACACTGAAGCTTTCTTT.

This clone was seen only once. This chain links TRBV5-6 with TRBJ1-3, with D hard to call. Germline CDR1 is SGHDT and CDR2 is YYEEEE. This CDR3 contains 15 residues. Trimming removed 1 base from V and 4 bases from J, with 12 bases in between. CDR3 residues: CASSLWSGPGNTIYF. The CDR3 nucleotides read TGTGCCAGCAGCTTGTGGTCTGGGCCGGGAAACACCATATATTTT.

The rearrangement uses TRBV15 and TRBJ2-7; the D gene is possibly TRBD2 (6 bases). With 9 bases removed from V and 1 base from J, the gap between germline ends came to 16 bases. The CDR3 has 14 residues. Germline CDR1 reads LNHNV; CDR2 reads YYDKDF (reference sequence). The CDR3 loop reads CATRRGGPSYEQYF. CDR3 nucleotide sequence: TGTGCCACGCGACGGGGAGGCCCATCCTACGAGCAGTACTTC.

The chain combines TRBV18 with TRBJ2-1; no firm D call. Per the germline V gene, CDR1 is KGHSH and CDR2 is LQKENI. The CDR3 length is 14 residues. V gave up 2 bases and J gave up 10 bases, with 15 bases separating them. DNA of the CDR3: TGTGCCAGCTCACCAGTCCCCGTCGGAGCAGAGCAGTTCTTC. Encoded protein: CASSPVPVGAEQFF.

The chain carries TRBV9 and TRBJ2-7; perhaps TRBD2 as D (7 bases). CDR1 and CDR2 from the germline V gene are SGDLS and YYNGEE. V lost 5 bases and J 4 bases, leaving 19 bases between the germline ends. The CDR3 sequence is 15 residues long. The DNA of the CDR3 is TGTGCCAGCAGTCCCCTGGGGGGGGCCTTGTACGAGCAGTACTTC. This sequence encodes CASSPLGGALYEQYF.

V is TRBV3-1 (or the pseudogene TRBV3-2) and J is TRBJ2-7; a possible D gene is TRBD1 (6 bases). V lost 4 bases to trimming and J lost 6 bases, with 7 bases between them. Germline assignment: CDR1 LGHDT and CDR2 YNNKEL (reference sequence). The CDR3 extends over 11 amino acids. DNA of the CDR3: TGTGCCAGCAGCCTCAGGGGCGAGCAGTACTTC. Amino acids: CASSLRGEQYF.